These T cell receptor beta chains were read from a single sample in a study of blood T cell repertoires in COVID-19. Here immunoSEQ multiplex PCR was the method, and the copy in TCRdb shows in-frame clones only, minus some. The data show over 65,000 clones, with 90% seen just once and 6.9% held by the top ten. Sequenced: peripheral blood. The receptor set was obtained from a human donor in a cohort sampled during active COVID-19. Each CDR3 is given with its conserved first and last residue. A D gene is named only where the DNA matches it firmly. Rows give clone size only sometimes, using once, few, many, or a class for an expanded clone.

clone_size j_call d_call v_call cdr3_nt cdr3_aa
NA TRBJ2-7 NA TRBV12-5 TGTGCTAGTGGTTTCAGGGCGCCGGGCTACGAGCAGTACTTC CASGFRAPGYEQYF
NA TRBJ2-1 NA TRBV7-2 TGTGCCAGCAGCCCCGCCGGAGGGAGTAATGAGCAGTTCTTC CASSPAGGSNEQFF
NA TRBJ2-3 TRBD2 TRBV7-2 TGTGCCAGCAGCCTGGACCCGGGACTAGTCCAGACGCAGTATTTT CASSLDPGLVQTQYF
NA TRBJ2-1 NA TRBV20-1 TGCAGTGCTGCCGGGTGGGAGCAGTTCTTC CSAAGWEQFF
NA TRBJ2-7 NA TRBV27 TGTGCCAGCAGTTCTCCGGTTCTTTCCTACGAGCAGTACTTC CASSSPVLSYEQYF
NA TRBJ1-4 TRBD1 TRBV12-3/TRBV12-4 TGTGCCACCCGCGGGACAGGGAACGAAAAACTGTTTTTT CATRGTGNEKLFF
NA TRBJ1-3 NA TRBV10-1 TGCGCCAGCAGTTTAGACAGCGTCGGAAACACCATATATTTT CASSLDSVGNTIYF
NA TRBJ1-5 NA TRBV6-2/TRBV6-3 TGTGCCAGCAGTTACTCGAGGGTAACGGTCAATCAGCCCCAGCATTTT CASSYSRVTVNQPQHF
NA TRBJ1-3 NA TRBV7-9 TGTGCCAGCAGCTTAGCCCGAACCCGGACCATATATTTT CASSLARTRTIYF
NA TRBJ2-5 NA TRBV7-2 TGTGCCAGCAGCTTAAATCCCCCATCGGGAACGGAGACCCAGTACTTC CASSLNPPSGTETQYF
few TRBJ2-3 TRBD2 TRBV5-8 TGTGCCAGCAGCTTCCAGCGGGGGGGCACAGATACGCAGTATTTT CASSFQRGGTDTQYF
NA TRBJ2-3 TRBD2 TRBV28 TGTGCCAGCAGTACCCCGGGAGGCGGGGGGGATACGCAGTATTTT CASSTPGGGGDTQYF
few TRBJ2-7 NA TRBV27 TGTGCCAGCAGTTTATCAGGGAGCTCCTACGAGCAGTACTTC CASSLSGSSYEQYF
NA TRBJ1-2 NA TRBV4-3 TGCGCCAGCAGCCCGGGGGGACCTGAGTATGGCTACACCTTC CASSPGGPEYGYTF
NA TRBJ1-4 NA TRBV5-1 TGCGCCAGCAGCTTGGGGGGGACAAGCCCTTTAAATGAAAAACTGTTTTTT CASSLGGTSPLNEKLFF
NA TRBJ1-1 NA TRBV11-2 TGTGCCAGCAGCTTAGGCTTACAGGGAGCAGCTTTCTTT CASSLGLQGAAFF
NA TRBJ2-5 NA TRBV27 TGTGCCAGCAGTTTATCGAGGGCAGTCCGACAAGAGACCCAGTACTTC CASSLSRAVRQETQYF
few TRBJ1-5 NA TRBV2 TGTGCCAGCAGGGAGGCGACTCGCAATCAGCCCCAGCATTTT CASREATRNQPQHF
few TRBJ2-7 TRBD1 TRBV5-1 TGCGCCAGCAGCTTGGGGGACAGTCCGGCCTCCGAGCAGTACTTC CASSLGDSPASEQYF
NA TRBJ2-1 NA TRBV2 TGTGCCAGCAGTGAAGGGCTCTACAATGAGCAGTTCTTC CASSEGLYNEQFF
NA TRBJ1-1 TRBD1 TRBV13 TGTGCCAGCGGGGGACAGGCGGATCTGAACACTGAAGCTTTCTTT CASGGQADLNTEAFF
NA TRBJ2-5 TRBD2 TRBV27 TGTGCCAGCAGTTTCGGACTAGCGGGGCCAGAGACCCAGTACTTC CASSFGLAGPETQYF
NA TRBJ2-3 TRBD2 TRBV6-5 TGTGCCACGCGGACTAGCACGAGTACAGATACGCAGTATTTT CATRTSTSTDTQYF
NA TRBJ1-1 TRBD1 TRBV27 TGTGCCAGCAGTTTTAGGGGGCGGGAGAACACTGAAGCTTTCTTT CASSFRGRENTEAFF
NA TRBJ1-5 NA TRBV19 TGTGCCAGTACCTTCCGGGGAGGATCGAATAGCAATCAGCCCCAGCATTTT CASTFRGGSNSNQPQHF
NA TRBJ2-3 TRBD2 TRBV9 TGTGCCAGCAGCGTGTACGGGGGGACTACAGATACGCAGTATTTT CASSVYGGTTDTQYF
NA TRBJ2-7 TRBD1 TRBV6-2/TRBV6-3 TGTGCCAGCAGCCCCGGACAGGGGGCGCGAATCCCCCGACTGGGGCAGTACTTC CASSPGQGARIPRLGQYF
once TRBJ1-5 NA TRBV9 TGTGCCAGCAGCGTAGGAGGGAGTAGCAATCAGCCCCAGCATTTT CASSVGGSSNQPQHF
NA TRBJ2-7 NA TRBV24-1 TGTGCCACCGCGGGCGGGATCTCCTACGAGCAGTACTTC CATAGGISYEQYF
NA TRBJ2-3 NA TRBV2 TGTGCCAGCCTGGGACGGGGGACAGTTTCTAGCACAGATACGCAGTATTTT CASLGRGTVSSTDTQYF
NA TRBJ2-3 TRBD2 TRBV6-2/TRBV6-3 TGTGCCAGCAGTACGCCGGGACTAGGAGCCCGAGATACGCAGTATTTT CASSTPGLGARDTQYF
NA TRBJ2-1 TRBD2 TRBV13 TGTGCCAGCAGCTTAGTTGGTAGCGGGGGGGTCTCCTACAATGAGCAGTTCTTC CASSLVGSGGVSYNEQFF
NA TRBJ2-7 NA TRBV10-2 TGCGCCAGCAGTGGCCCCGGGACCTACGAGCAGTACTTC CASSGPGTYEQYF
NA TRBJ2-5 TRBD1 TRBV5-5 TGTGCCAGCAGCTTGTCGGGACAGGGAGGAGAGACCCAGTACTTC CASSLSGQGGETQYF